This passage covers 17 T cell receptor beta chains from one sample sequenced in a study of CD8+ T cells in alopecia areata (dated by TCRdb to 2017 to 2018). Cells from pooled mouse cutaneous lymph nodes were stained for CD4, CD8alpha, NKG2D, NKG2ACE and other markers and then sorted on a BD Influx. Library preparation used the immunoSEQ multiplex PCR assay. RNA was extracted from all samples and reverse transcribed into cDNA, which served as template for TCR sequencing. The source is immuneACCESS, and TCRdb retained only in-frame sequences with V and J called. Part of the clones is not carried over; for the studies checked, unresolved V genes explain less than half of this, and the remainder is unexplained. This sample includes more than 250,000 clones, and none of them was observed just once. The ten largest make up roughly 1.2% of the sample. Source material: CD4+ T cells sorted from a lymph node. The receptors originated from a C3H/HeJ mouse with alopecia areata. This strain is characterized by the MHC haplotype H2-k.

This clone was counted between two and nine times. Gene labels here are mouse ones. The read ends 4 residues shy of where the CDR3 ends; the end is completed using the germline J gene. This sequence joins TRBV13-1 and TRBJ2-2; 8 bases are a match to TRBD2. The CDR3 spans 17 residues. Trimming removed 2 bases from V and 3 bases from J; junction bases left unmatched: 9. Germline lookup yields CDR1 NSHNY and CDR2 SYGAGN. CDR3 sequence: CASSDYWGPGDTGQLYF. The sequenced part of the CDR3 DNA is TGTGCCAGCAGTGACTACTGGGGGCCTGGGGACACCGGG.

With regard to this clone: Here the gene names and germline are mouse. From the germline J gene comes the end of the CDR3, since the read stops 4 residues before it. This chain links TRBV1 with TRBJ2-1, with 8 bases fitting TRBD1. Trimming at V came to 1 base and at J to 5 bases, leaving 4 bases not matched to a gene. Germline-derived CDR1 and CDR2 are NSQYPW and LRSPGD (reference sequence). The CDR3 runs to 15 residues. The CDR3 sequence: CTCSAGPGGDAEQFF. The covered CDR3 bases are TGCACCTGCAGTGCAGGTCCAGGGGGCGATGCT.

In its sample, this clone was seen a few times. These gene names are mouse names. The CDR3 end falls 4 residues outside the read, so it is completed with the germline J gene. The rearrangement links TRBV13-3 to TRBJ2-2; possible D gene TRBD1, 6 bases. Germline CDR1 NNHDY, CDR2 SYVADS. V was shortened by 7 bases and J by 1 base, with 8 bases between the two germline ends. The CDR3 extends over 13 amino acids. The CDR3 bases that were read are TGTGCCAGCGGACAGAAAAACACCGGG. This gives the protein CASGQKNTG. The whole CDR3 sequence reads CASGQKNTGQLYF.

As concerns this clone: Mouse names are used for the genes. The CDR3 goes on 4 residues after the read ends, and that part is filled in from the germline J gene. The chain joins TRBV29 to TRBJ2-7; no reliable D call. The CDR3 consists of 12 residues. Trimming removed 2 bases from V and 0 bases from J, with 2 bases in between. The germline gives CDR1 MSHET, CDR2 SYDVDS. CDR3 region: CASSLSSYEQYF. The CDR3 DNA, read in part, is TGTGCTAGCAGTTTAAGCTCCTAT.

Details on this clone: The gene names here belong to mouse. With the read ending 4 residues before the CDR3 end, the germline J gene is used to fill in that end. The V and J genes are TRBV13-1 and TRBJ1-1, with a tentative D call TRBD1 (6 bases). The length of the CDR3 is 13 residues. Germline V gene lookup returns CDR1 NSHNY and CDR2 SYGAGN. CDR3 region: CASSEQGRTEVFF. The sequenced part of the CDR3 DNA is TGTGCCAGCAGTGAACAGGGTAGAACA.

For this clone: Germline and genes: mouse. Read data end 4 residues before the CDR3 end; the end is taken from the germline J gene. The same CDR3 can be traced to other DNA sequences in this sample. The rearrangement uses TRBV5 and TRBJ2-7; 9 bases map to TRBD2. The germline gives CDR1 LGHNA, CDR2 YNLKQL (reference sequence). The CDR3 consists of 15 residues. The covered CDR3 bases are TGTGCCAGCAGCCAAGATTGGGGGGGCGCGGAT. It encodes CASSQDWGGAD. The CDR3, in full, reads CASSQDWGGADEQYF.

This clone was counted a few times. Germline and genes here are mouse. The read terminates 4 residues before the CDR3 end, so the remaining end is supplied by the germline J gene. V usage is TRBV1 and J usage is TRBJ2-1, with 9 bases aligning to TRBD2. V dropped 4 bases and J dropped 6; count of bases not matched to a gene: 4. The CDR3 covers 14 residues. Per germline, CDR1 NSQYPW and CDR2 LRSPGD (reference sequence). The CDR3 sequence is CTCSGGGAFAEQFF. The DNA read from the CDR3 is TGCACCTGCAGTGGTGGGGGGGCTTTTGCT.

Of note for this clone: The germline and genes are mouse ones. The read stops 4 residues short of the end of the CDR3; the missing end is completed from the germline J gene. The chain employs TRBV19 and TRBJ2-3; 9 nucleotides align to TRBD1. Germline CDR1 FNHDT, CDR2 SITEND (reference sequence). Trimming removed 0 bases from V and 1 base from J; junction bases left unmatched: 6. CDR3 length: 17 amino acids. CDR3 amino acids: CASSIAPGQGGAETLYF. CDR3 DNA, as far as it was read: TGTGCCAGCAGTATAGCCCCGGGACAGGGAGGTGCAGAA.

As regards this clone: Gene names refer to mouse genes. The sequenced fragment ends 4 residues before the CDR3 boundary, so the rest is inferred from the germline J gene. V and J are TRBV5 and TRBJ2-2; 8 bases align to TRBD2. Germline-derived CDR1 and CDR2 are LGHNA and YNLKQL (reference sequence). The CDR3 is 15 amino acids. V was clipped by 4 bases and J by 0 bases; unmatched bases: 1. CDR3 DNA (partial): TGTGCCAGCAGCCTTGGGGGGGCAAACACCGGG. Protein product: CASSLGGANTG. In full, the CDR3 is CASSLGGANTGQLYF.

Only a few counts were recorded for this clone. Gene labels here are mouse ones. The read is 4 residues too short to cover the CDR3 end, so that end is filled in from the germline J gene. In the same sample, other DNA sequences code for this CDR3. The chain joins TRBV13-1 to TRBJ2-7, with D perhaps matching TRBD1 (5 bases). This CDR3 region has 11 residues. CDR1 and CDR2 (germline): NSHNY, SYGAGN. V dropped 7 bases and J dropped 3 bases, with 8 bases sitting between them. The CDR3 sequence is CASSDIYEQYF. The CDR3 bases that were read are TGTGCCAGCTCGGACATCTAT.

As to this clone: Gene names are mouse gene names. CDR3 in amino acids: CTCSGQNSYEQYF. The sequenced CDR3 bases are TGCACCTGCAGCGGACAGAACTCCTAT. The genes are TRBV1 and TRBJ2-7, with D maybe TRBD1 (6 bases). The read halts 4 residues ahead of the CDR3 end, with the missing end drawn from the germline J gene. The CDR3 has 13 amino acids. Germline CDR1 is NSQYPW and CDR2 is LRSPGD (reference sequence). The V end was cut by 6 bases, the J end by 0 bases, with 9 bases between.

As concerns this clone: Germline and genes here are mouse. CDR3 sequence: CTCRGQNSDYTF. Incomplete CDR3 DNA: TGCACCTGCAGGGGACAAAACTCC. The gene calls are TRBV1 and TRBJ1-2; D perhaps matches TRBD1 (6 bases). The read falls 4 residues short of the CDR3 end, and the missing part is taken from the germline J gene. Trimming shortened V by 6 bases and J by 1 base, and 6 bases separated the two germline ends. Germline CDR1 NSQYPW, CDR2 LRSPGD (reference sequence). CDR3 length: 12 residues. Looking up the rest from reference TRBV1 and TRBJ1-2 gives the full variable domain: VTLLEQNPRWRLVPRGQAVNLRCILKNSQYPWMSWYQQDLQKQLQWLFTLRSPGDKEVKSLPGADYLATRVTDTELRLQVANMSQGRTLYCTCRGQNSDYTFGSGTRLLVI.

With respect to this clone: Gene and germline names: mouse. CDR3 in amino acids: CAWSLLGTYEQYF. CDR3 bases read: TGTGCCTGGAGTCTCCTGGGGACTTAT. The gene calls are TRBV31 and TRBJ2-7; D perhaps matches TRBD2 (6 bases). The read ends 4 residues shy of where the CDR3 ends; the end is completed using the germline J gene. Germline CDR1 reads GKSSPN; CDR2 reads SITVG. This CDR3 is 13 amino acids long.

As to this clone: The genes are named according to mouse. Incomplete CDR3 DNA: TGTGCCAGCAGTGACTGGGGGGGCGCGGACACCGGG. This gives the protein CASSDWGGADTG. Given in full, the CDR3 is CASSDWGGADTGQLYF. This chain connects TRBV13-3 to TRBJ2-2, with 10 bases lining up with TRBD2. The read terminates 4 residues ahead of where the CDR3 ends, so the germline J gene completes it. The CDR3 runs 16 residues. CDR1 NNHDY and CDR2 SYVADS come from the germline V gene. J gave up 3 bases and V 2 bases, and 4 bases lay outside the gene matches.

Only a few counts were recorded for this clone. Genes here carry mouse names. The read is 4 residues too short to cover the CDR3 end, so that end is filled in from the germline J gene. The V gene is TRBV12-1, the J gene TRBJ1-2, with 8 bases lining up with TRBD1. With V trimmed by 2 bases and J by 4 bases, 11 bases remained unmatched. Germline lookup yields CDR1 SGHSN and CDR2 HYEKVE. CDR3 length equals 16 residues. The covered CDR3 bases are TGTGCCAGCTCTCCCCCTCCGGGACAGGCGGGCTCC. Protein sequence: CASSPPPGQAGS. The CDR3 reads in full as CASSPPPGQAGSDYTF.

This clone has only a few counts. Gene names refer to mouse genes. The CDR3 end lies 4 residues beyond the end of the read and is filled in from the germline J gene. The chain has TRBV5 and TRBJ1-2; maybe TRBD1 (6 bases). The CDR3 contains 15 residues. Deletions cut 0 bases from V and 1 base from J, with 9 bases between. Germline lookup yields CDR1 LGHNA and CDR2 YNLKQL (reference sequence). The sequenced part of the CDR3 DNA is TGTGCCAGCAGCCAAGAGACAGGATTAAACTCC. It specifies CASSQETGLNS. The whole CDR3 protein is CASSQETGLNSDYTF.

This clone has more than one count but fewer than ten. Gene names denote mouse genes. The read gets to within 4 residues of the CDR3 end, and the germline J gene fills in the rest. The genes are TRBV13-1 and TRBJ2-5, with 14 bases identical to TRBD2. Germline lookup yields CDR1 NSHNY and CDR2 SYGAGN. The CDR3 runs to 16 residues. The covered CDR3 bases are TGTGCCAGCAGTCTGGGACTGGGGGGGCGCGAAGAC. Protein product: CASSLGLGGRED. The full CDR3 reads CASSLGLGGREDTQYF.